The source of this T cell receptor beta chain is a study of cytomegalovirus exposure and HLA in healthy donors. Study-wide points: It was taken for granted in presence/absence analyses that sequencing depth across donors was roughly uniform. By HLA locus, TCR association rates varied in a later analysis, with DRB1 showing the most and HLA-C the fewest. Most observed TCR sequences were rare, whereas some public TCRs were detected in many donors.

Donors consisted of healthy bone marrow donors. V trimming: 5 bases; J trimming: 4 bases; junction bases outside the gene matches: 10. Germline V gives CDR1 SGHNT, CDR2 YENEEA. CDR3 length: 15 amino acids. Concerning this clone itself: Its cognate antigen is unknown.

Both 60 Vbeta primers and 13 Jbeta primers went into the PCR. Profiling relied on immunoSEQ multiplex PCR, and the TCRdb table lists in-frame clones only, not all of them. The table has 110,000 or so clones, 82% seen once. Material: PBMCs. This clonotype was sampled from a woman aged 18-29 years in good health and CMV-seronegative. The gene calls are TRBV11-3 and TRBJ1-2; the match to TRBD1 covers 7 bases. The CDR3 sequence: CASSPRTGSRYGYTF. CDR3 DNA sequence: TGTGCCAGCAGCCCAAGGACAGGTTCCCGCTATGGCTACACCTTC. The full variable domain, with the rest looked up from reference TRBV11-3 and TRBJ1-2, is EAGVVQSPRYKIIEKKQPVAFWCNPISGHNTLYWYLQNLGQGPELLIRYENEEAVDDSQLPKDRFSAERLKGVDSTLKIQPAELGDSAVYLCASSPRTGSRYGYTFGSGTRLTVV.